The present TCR beta chain was sequenced within a study of cytomegalovirus exposure and HLA in healthy donors. The germline V and J ends were trimmed by 3 bases and 1 base, with 10 bases remaining between them. This CDR3 region has 14 residues. Germline V gene sequence: CDR1 GTSNPN, CDR2 SVGIG (reference sequence). This PCR relied on a set of 60 Vbeta primers and 13 Jbeta primers. The assay was immunoSEQ multiplex PCR, and TCRdb's table has in-frame clones only and misses some. The sample yields around 140,000 clones, of which the top ten take up 2% to 2.5%. Whole-study findings and limits: An analysis that was carried out later associated some 17,000 TCR beta sequences with HLA alleles at 0.05 false discovery rate. CMV serostatus alone was available as immune exposure information. A list of around 150 TCR beta chains associated with cytomegalovirus was given. The productive fraction for most TCR beta V segments was about 90% or about 30% in an earlier analysis.

Points on this clone: Its antigen is undetermined.

The chain uses TRBV30 and TRBJ2-1; the D gene is possibly TRBD2 (7 bases). Material: PBMCs. This TCR was recovered from a woman between 18 and 29 years old in good health and CMV-seronegative. In DNA form, the CDR3 reads TGTGCCTGGAGAGGGGGGGGGTCCTACAATGAGCAGTTCTTC. Translated: CAWRGGGSYNEQFF.